This TCR beta chain was profiled in a study of blood T cell repertoires in COVID-19. Some clones are missing from TCRdb's copy, which holds only in-frame ones; the method was immunoSEQ multiplex PCR. The sample carries 95,000 to 150,000 clones, roughly 88% recorded once. The sample consisted of peripheral blood. The sequence was collected from a man aged 35-49 years with acute or convalescent COVID-19.

The CDR3 loop reads CAWSVRTGISGNTIYF. Here the CDR3 DNA reads TGTGCCTGGAGTGTAAGGACGGGGATCTCTGGAAACACCATATATTTT. The rearrangement uses TRBV30 and TRBJ1-3; D uncertain. From germline, CDR1 is GTSNPN and CDR2 SVGIG (reference sequence). There are 16 residues in the CDR3. Trimming removed 0 bases at V and 0 bases at J, with 12 bases between.